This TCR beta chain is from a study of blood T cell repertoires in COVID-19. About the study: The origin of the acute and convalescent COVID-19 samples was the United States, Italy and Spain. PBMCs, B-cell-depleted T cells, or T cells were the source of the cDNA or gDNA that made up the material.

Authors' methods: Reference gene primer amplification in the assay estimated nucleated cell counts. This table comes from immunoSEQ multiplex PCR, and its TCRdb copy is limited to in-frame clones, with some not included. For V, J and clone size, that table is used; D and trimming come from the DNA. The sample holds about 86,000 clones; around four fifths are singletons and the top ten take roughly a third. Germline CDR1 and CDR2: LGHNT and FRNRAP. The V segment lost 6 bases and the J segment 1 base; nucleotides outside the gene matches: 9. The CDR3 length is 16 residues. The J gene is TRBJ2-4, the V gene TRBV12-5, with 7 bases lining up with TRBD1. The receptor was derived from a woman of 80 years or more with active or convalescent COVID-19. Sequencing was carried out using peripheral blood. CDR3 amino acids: CASGADRVAAKNIQYF. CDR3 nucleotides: TGTGCTAGTGGAGCCGACAGGGTAGCTGCCAAAAACATTCAGTACTTC.